This passage covers 10 T cell receptor beta chains from one sample sequenced in a study of beta chain features in type 1 diabetes. Expressed TCRB transcripts were sequenced because the entire RNA isolate underwent reverse transcription. Profiled with immunoSEQ multiplex PCR; TCRdb holds only in-frame clones, not every one. The sample has 860,000 or so clones; around a sixth are singletons. Sample: naive CD4+ T cells from blood. These receptor sequences come from a woman younger than 30 in good health.

A note on this clone: In the same sample, other DNA sequences code for this CDR3. This chain connects TRBV18 to TRBJ2-7; D gene ambiguous. There are 12 residues in the CDR3. V lost 2 bases, J lost 4 bases, and 6 bases lay in between. The germline V gene has CDR1 KGHSH and CDR2 LQKENI. The chain's CDR3 is CASSPGRYEQYF. The CDR3 DNA sequence: TGTGCCAGCTCACCAGGCAGATACGAGCAGTACTTC.

The chain links TRBV4-2 to TRBJ2-1; maybe TRBD2 (5 bases). CDR1 and CDR2 from the germline V gene are LGHNA and YNFKEQ. This CDR3 comprises 17 residues. V shed 0 bases and J shed 2 bases, with 14 bases lying between them. The CDR3, as DNA: TGTGCCAGCAGCCAAGAGCCACAGCGAGGGCCCTACAATGAGCAGTTCTTC. It yields the protein CASSQEPQRGPYNEQFF.

The chain is built from TRBV6-5 and TRBJ2-7, with no clear D. The CDR3 spans 15 residues. With 2 bases removed from V and 2 bases from J, the gap between germline ends came to 13 bases. In germline, CDR1 is MNHEY, CDR2 SVGAGI. DNA of the CDR3: TGTGCCAGCAGTTACCGCTCCCCTAGTACCTACGAGCAGTACTTC. Residues: CASSYRSPSTYEQYF.

This clone was seen a few times. The chain uses TRBV7-2 and TRBJ2-3; D gene uncertain. The CDR3 runs 14 residues. Germline CDR1 SGHTA, CDR2 FQGNSA. The V end was cut by 5 bases, the J end by 0 bases, with 9 bases between. The CDR3 nucleotides read TGTGCCAGCAGCCTATGGGCTAGCACAGATACGCAGTATTTT. This gives the protein CASSLWASTDTQYF. The variable domain in full, with the rest retrieved from reference TRBV7-2 and TRBJ2-3, is GAGVSQSPSNKVTEKGKDVELRCDPISGHTALYWYRQSLGQGLEFLIYFQGNSAPDKSGLPSDRFSAERTGGSVSTLTIQRTQQEDSAVYLCASSLWASTDTQYFGPGTRLTVL.

The V and J genes are TRBV4-1 and TRBJ2-7, with D possibly being TRBD1 (6 bases). The CDR3 is 17 amino acids. The V gene lost 1 base and the J gene lost 4 bases, with 20 bases spanning the gap. Germline V gene lookup returns CDR1 MGHRA and CDR2 YSYEKL. The CDR3 DNA follows: TGCGCCAGCAGCCAAGCAGCCCTGACAGGAGGTTGGTACGAGCAGTACTTC. Encoded protein: CASSQAALTGGWYEQYF.

This clone has more than one count but fewer than ten. V gene TRBV6-6 combines with J gene TRBJ2-2; D is perhaps TRBD1 or TRBD2 (5 bases each). The germline V gene has CDR1 MNHNY and CDR2 SVGAGI (reference sequence). The CDR3 loop spans 16 amino acids. Trimming cost V 7 bases and J 2 bases, with 17 bases left between them. The CDR3 is CASTLSSGRNTGELFF. The CDR3 region has the DNA TGTGCCAGCACGCTTTCGTCGGGACGTAACACCGGGGAGCTGTTTTTT.

This chain uses TRBV9 with TRBJ2-1; D uncertain. V shed 0 bases and J shed 1 base, with 5 bases lying between them. Germline V CDR1 and CDR2: SGDLS, YYNGEE. The CDR3 is made up of 14 amino acids. The CDR3 coding sequence is TGTGCCAGCAGCGTAGGTAGATCCTACAATGAGCAGTTCTTC. Amino acid sequence: CASSVGRSYNEQFF.

This clone turned up a few times. V is TRBV6-5 and J is TRBJ2-7, with 10 nucleotides matching TRBD1. The V gene end was trimmed by 5 bases and the J gene end by 4 bases; junction bases not matched to a gene: 8. This CDR3 contains 15 residues. CDR1 is MNHEY and CDR2 is SVGAGI in the germline V gene. The CDR3 region has the DNA TGTGCCAGCAGTCAACAGGGACAGGGGCTGTACGAGCAGTACTTC. Its translation: CASSQQGQGLYEQYF.

This clone was seen a few times. The genes are TRBV11-2 and TRBJ2-5; possible D gene TRBD1, 5 bases. Trimming pared 2 bases from V and 4 bases from J, leaving 17 bases between. The CDR3 sequence is 16 residues long. From germline, CDR1 is SGHAT and CDR2 FQNNGV. The CDR3 nucleotides are TGTGCCAGCAGCTTACGGCAGGGTCCAAAGCTAGAGACCCAGTACTTC. This translates into CASSLRQGPKLETQYF.

The chain has TRBV9 and TRBJ2-3; TRBD1 is a possible D gene (5 bases). This CDR3 region has 14 residues. Looked up from germline, CDR1 is SGDLS and CDR2 is YYNGEE. The V end lost 2 bases, the J end lost 6 bases, and 13 bases lay between the germline ends. The CDR3 region is CASSVVGDPDTQYF. CDR3 DNA sequence: TGTGCCAGCAGCGTGGTAGGGGATCCCGATACGCAGTATTTT. The full variable domain, rest sourced from reference TRBV9 and TRBJ2-3, is DSGVTQTPKHLITATGQRVTLRCSPRSGDLSVYWYQQSLDQGLQFLIQYYNGEERAKGNILERFSAQQFPDLHSELNLSSLELGDSALYFCASSVVGDPDTQYFGPGTRLTVL.